Listed below are T cell receptor beta chains from one sample, sequenced in a study of blood T cell repertoires in COVID-19. Sequencing was performed with immunoSEQ multiplex PCR; in TCRdb, only in-frame clones are kept and a portion is missing. This table holds about 25,000 clones, 80% to 90% found once. Input material: peripheral blood. These receptors were collected from a woman aged 80 or older with acute or convalescent COVID-19. CDR3s include the opening cysteine and the closing phenylalanine or tryptophan. The D gene is left open where the match is weak.

D	V	length	J	CDR3
TRBD1	TRBV18	15	TRBJ2-3	CASSPPLRQGPPQYF
TRBD2	TRBV11-2	18	TRBJ2-5	CASSYLAGLAGGGETQYF
-	TRBV5-5	15	TRBJ2-1	CASSPRDLASNEQFF
TRBD1	TRBV5-1	15	TRBJ2-5	CASSLAPGGSETQYF
TRBD1	TRBV12-3/TRBV12-4	13	TRBJ1-5	CASSEYRGQPQHF
-	TRBV7-9	14	TRBJ2-3	CASSQKEGADTQYF
TRBD1	TRBV18	15	TRBJ2-1	CASSPWTGGDDEQFF
-	TRBV5-1	14	TRBJ2-5	CASSSGGGTETQYF
TRBD2	TRBV19	14	TRBJ2-7	CASRTGGPPHEQYF
TRBD2	TRBV7-2	16	TRBJ2-1	CASSSRGLEVINEQFF
-	TRBV7-2	16	TRBJ2-3	CASSLTHRGSRDTQYF
-	TRBV5-1	16	TRBJ2-1	CASRPGGRISYNEQFF
-	TRBV18	16	TRBJ1-2	CASSPPTGQGLVGYTF
-	TRBV12-3/TRBV12-4	12	TRBJ1-2	CASSPGLGGYTF
TRBD2	TRBV11-2	15	TRBJ2-2	CASSPGLALDGELFF
TRBD1	TRBV14	15	TRBJ1-6	CASSLSGTGNSPLHF
TRBD1	TRBV6-5	14	TRBJ2-2	CASGDRGYTGELFF
TRBD1	TRBV5-1	17	TRBJ2-7	CASSLYPGQISSYEQYF
-	TRBV19	16	TRBJ2-4	CASSMLAKGVKNIQYF
TRBD2	TRBV5-4	14	TRBJ2-5	CASSLAGVGETQYF
-	TRBV2	15	TRBJ1-6	CASSDWGPLRSPLHF
-	TRBV6-2/TRBV6-3	12	TRBJ1-2	CASSMTGYGYTF
TRBD2	TRBV11-2	16	TRBJ2-1	CASSPPGLAGANEQFF
TRBD2	TRBV14	15	TRBJ2-5	CASSSRPGLLETQYF
TRBD2	TRBV7-8	16	TRBJ2-7	CASSFGTSGDSYEQYF
TRBD1	TRBV5-1	14	TRBJ2-1	CASSPGQNYNEQFF
TRBD2	TRBV5-8	15	TRBJ2-1	CASSISGTRRGEQFF
TRBD2	TRBV5-1	15	TRBJ2-2	CASSPRTSETGELFF
-	TRBV3-1/TRBV3-2	14	TRBJ1-1	CASSHFDRNTEAFF
TRBD2	TRBV9	17	TRBJ2-3	CASAQGTSGSWTDTQYF
-	TRBV7-6	16	TRBJ2-2	CASSLVSFTNTGELFF
-	TRBV5-4	13	TRBJ2-3	CASSLGSGDTQYF
TRBD2	TRBV3-1/TRBV3-2	16	TRBJ2-1	CASSTGLAGGRNEQFF
-	TRBV10-3	12	TRBJ1-2	CAISESNREYTF
TRBD1	TRBV4-3	13	TRBJ2-7	CASSVRTGGEQYF
TRBD1	TRBV19	12	TRBJ2-1	CATRTGTNEQFF
-	TRBV11-2	16	TRBJ2-2	CASSSGQGGTTGELFF
TRBD2	TRBV27	18	TRBJ2-3	CASSRTSGRKLGADTQYF
TRBD1	TRBV5-1	14	TRBJ1-1	CASSRGQPNTEAFF
-	TRBV6-5	12	TRBJ2-2	CASSPYTGELFF
-	TRBV5-6	14	TRBJ1-3	CASTLRTAGNTIYF
TRBD2	TRBV5-1	16	TRBJ2-3	CASSPGLAESRDTQYF
TRBD2	TRBV7-9	15	TRBJ2-3	CASSPGLAITDTQYF
-	TRBV5-1	14	TRBJ2-7	CASSLAASSHEQYF
-	TRBV5-1	15	TRBJ2-5	CASSLVPRGAETQYF
-	TRBV27	15	TRBJ1-1	CASSFQGVLDTEAFF
-	TRBV6-2/TRBV6-3	14	TRBJ1-2	CASSYDSNNYGYTF
TRBD1	TRBV6-5	14	TRBJ2-7	CASSRTGGAYEQYF
-	TRBV4-3	15	TRBJ2-1	CASSPSRYSYNEQFF
-	TRBV19	15	TRBJ1-6	CASGPRRDHNSPLHF
TRBD2	TRBV6-1	13	TRBJ2-5	CASSYAGGETQYF